Sequencing of this T cell receptor beta chain was carried out in a study of blood T cell repertoires in COVID-19. The wider study: Samples representing acute and convalescent COVID-19 were sourced from the United States, Italy and Spain. From T cells, B-cell-depleted T cells, or PBMCs came the material, which was cDNA or gDNA.

V dropped 4 bases and J dropped 1 base, with 7 bases sitting between them. Germline V gene data show CDR1 as SNHLY and CDR2 as FYNNEI. The CDR3 runs to 13 residues. During active infection, Seattle patients enrolled and were then monitored through disease. Assay: immunoSEQ multiplex PCR; the TCRdb copy retains only in-frame clones and omits some. The data show about 64,000 clones, with roughly 75% seen just once and 14% held by the top ten. This TCR derives from a man between 60 and 75 years old with COVID-19, enrolled during active disease. Sequencing was done on a sample of peripheral blood. The chain combines TRBV2 with TRBJ1-1; D not resolved. The CDR3 bases are TGTGCCAGCAGTGGGCAAAGGAACACTGAAGCTTTCTTT. It codes for CASSGQRNTEAFF.